Shown below are 31 T cell receptor beta chains from a single sample sequenced in a study of T-cell reconstitution after alpha-beta-depleted transplantation in children. Construction of the TCRbeta library involved unique molecular identifiers. A single record per CDR3 protein comes from TCRdb applying MiXCR to the PCR reads. Of 500,000 to 600,000 distinct CDR3 sequences listed, around 19% are singletons. The input for sequencing was PBMCs from the stem cell graft donor, taken from the stem cell graft. Every receptor here comes from a human donor who donated a stem cell graft to a child with acute lymphoblastic leukemia.

The chain employs TRBV2 and TRBJ2-1; D gene uncertain. The CDR3 totals 15 residues. Per germline, CDR1 SNHLY and CDR2 FYNNEI. The V and J ends lost 2 bases and 5 bases respectively, with 13 bases between them. CDR3 sequence (DNA): TGTGCCAGCAGTGAAAGTCCCGAAACGAACAATGAGCAGTTCTTC. Translating gives CASSESPETNNEQFF.

This clonotype was seen many times. This rearrangement joins TRBV5-1 to TRBJ1-5; D is unclear. CDR3 length equals 14 residues. The germline gives CDR1 SGHRS, CDR2 YFSETQ. The V end lost 4 bases, the J end lost 4 bases, and 12 bases lay between the germline ends. CDR3 DNA sequence: TGCGCCAGCAGCCCGGGCCCCCTAAATCAGCCCCAGCATTTT. This encodes CASSPGPLNQPQHF.

The rearrangement joins TRBV7-9 to TRBJ1-5; D is ambiguous. Germline values: CDR1 SEHNR, CDR2 FQNEAQ (reference sequence). V lost 1 base and J 2 bases, leaving 12 bases between the germline ends. The CDR3 is made up of 16 amino acids. The CDR3 region has the DNA TGTGCCAGCAGCTTAGAGGACCTAGGAGGCAATCAGCCCCAGCATTTT. It specifies CASSLEDLGGNQPQHF. Complete variable domain (other parts from reference TRBV7-9 and TRBJ1-5): DTGVSQNPRHKITKRGQNVTFRCDPISEHNRLYWYRQTLGQGPEFLTYFQNEAQLEKSRLLSDRFSAERPKGSFSTLEIQRTEQGDSAMYLCASSLEDLGGNQPQHFGDGTRLSIL.

This clonotype was detected a few times. The V call is TRBV5-1, the J call TRBJ1-1; unclear D gene. Germline CDR1 reads SGHRS; CDR2 reads YFSETQ. The length of the CDR3 is 15 residues. The V end lost 0 bases, the J end lost 1 base, and 10 bases lay between the germline ends. The CDR3 coding sequence is TGCGCCAGCAGCTTGGACCCCCTTGGGAACACTGAAGCTTTCTTT. Protein sequence: CASSLDPLGNTEAFF.

This clonotype was counted a few times. The J gene is TRBJ2-7, the V gene TRBV12-3 or TRBV12-4, with TRBD2 matching 15 bases. With 6 bases clipped from V and 5 bases from J, the junction kept 8 bases outside the gene matches. This CDR3 region has 16 residues. The chain's CDR3 is CASSPGLAGGKDEQYF. Here the CDR3 DNA reads TGTGCCAGCAGCCCCGGACTAGCGGGAGGGAAGGACGAGCAGTACTTC.

This clonotype has only a few counts. The chain is built from TRBV10-3 and TRBJ2-7; D uncertain. The CDR3 loop spans 15 amino acids. The V gene's germline CDR1 is ENHRY and CDR2 SYGVKD. Trimming took 2 bases from V and 0 from J, leaving 11 bases between them. DNA for the CDR3: TGTGCCATCAGTGAGGACCTCAAACCCTCCTACGAGCAGTACTTC. This codes for CAISEDLKPSYEQYF.

This clonotype occurred a few times. This sequence joins TRBV9 and TRBJ2-4; 7 bases are shared with TRBD2. Germline CDR1 reads SGDLS; CDR2 reads YYNGEE. CDR3 length equals 15 residues. J gave up 7 bases and V 2 bases, and 9 bases lay outside the gene matches. DNA for the CDR3: TGTGCCAGCAGCGTCGGGGGAGGGCCCCGTAACATTCAGTACTTC. It codes for CASSVGGGPRNIQYF.

In this sample, this clonotype turned up a few times. The chain is built from TRBV3-1 and TRBJ2-7; no reliable D call. Trimming stripped 2 bases from V and 5 bases from J, with 16 bases between. This CDR3 comprises 15 residues. The germline V gene encodes CDR1 LGHDT and CDR2 YNNKEL (reference sequence). CDR3 protein: CASSQYDTQVNEQYF. The CDR3 DNA reads TGTGCCAGCAGCCAATACGACACCCAGGTCAACGAGCAGTACTTC.

The sample holds a few counts of this clonotype. As DNA, the CDR3 is TGTGCCTGGCGCCATTACAATGAGCAGTTCTTC. This translates into CAWRHYNEQFF. The chain is built from TRBV30 and TRBJ2-1; D remains unclear. The germline V gene has CDR1 GTSNPN and CDR2 SVGIG (reference sequence). The ends were cut back, 5 bases at V and 4 bases at J, with 6 bases in the middle. The CDR3 sequence is 11 residues long.

This clonotype was detected only a few times. The V and J genes are TRBV6-4 and TRBJ2-3; unclear D gene. From germline, CDR1 is MRHNA and CDR2 SNTAGT. The V and J ends lost 2 bases and 0 bases respectively, with 9 bases between them. The CDR3 covers 15 residues. This chain's CDR3 is CASSDGRTSTDTQYF. CDR3 DNA sequence: TGTGCCAGCAGTGACGGTCGGACGAGCACAGATACGCAGTATTTT.

The chain links TRBV27 to TRBJ2-5; 13 bases align to TRBD2. Per the germline V gene, CDR1 is MNHEY and CDR2 is SMNVEV (reference sequence). The CDR3 is made up of 20 amino acids. With V trimmed by 3 bases and J by 5 bases, 18 bases remained unmatched. The CDR3 DNA reads TGTGCCAGCAGTTTGAGAGGGGGTGCTACTAGCGGGAGGGCCAGGGAGACCCAGTACTTC. Translating it yields CASSLRGGATSGRARETQYF.

This clonotype has more than one count but fewer than ten. The chain couples TRBV19 to TRBJ1-5; tentative D call: TRBD1 (5 bases). Trimming took 1 base from V and 4 from J, leaving 11 bases between them. Germline V gene lookup returns CDR1 LNHDA and CDR2 SQIVND (reference sequence). This CDR3 is built from 15 residues. CDR3 in amino acids: CASSIGQGFNQPQHF. DNA of the CDR3: TGTGCCAGTAGTATAGGTCAGGGATTTAATCAGCCCCAGCATTTT.

This clonotype was detected only a few times. This chain joins TRBV7-3 and TRBJ2-5, with 7 bases lining up with TRBD1. Germline V gene lookup returns CDR1 SGHTA and CDR2 FQGTGA. The CDR3 covers 15 residues. V shed 6 bases and J 3 bases; nucleotides not matched to a gene: 10. In nucleotides, the CDR3 is TGTGCCAGCAGTTTTACCCCGGGACAGAAAGAGACCCAGTACTTC. It yields the protein CASSFTPGQKETQYF. The variable domain in full, with the rest retrieved from reference TRBV7-3 and TRBJ2-5, is GAGVSQTPSNKVTEKGKYVELRCDPISGHTALYWYRQSLGQGPEFLIYFQGTGAADDSGLPNDRFFAVRPEGSVSTLKIQRTERGDSAVYLCASSFTPGQKETQYFGPGTRLLVL.

This chain connects TRBV5-4 to TRBJ2-1; 10 bases agree with TRBD2. V was pared by 4 bases and J by 0 bases, with 7 bases of the junction left unmatched. CDR3 size: 17 residues. Germline values: CDR1 SGHNT, CDR2 YYREEE (reference sequence). CDR3 sequence: CASSQKTSGLSYNEQFF. CDR3 bases: TGTGCCAGCAGCCAAAAGACTAGCGGGCTCTCCTACAATGAGCAGTTCTTC.

V usage is TRBV3-1 and J usage is TRBJ2-1; 9 bases line up with TRBD2. Germline-derived CDR1 and CDR2 are LGHDT and YNNKEL (reference sequence). The CDR3 contains 15 residues. The V gene end was trimmed by 5 bases and the J gene end by 3 bases; junction bases not matched to a gene: 5. In DNA form, the CDR3 reads TGTGCCAGCAGCGGTAGCGGGAGCCGCTACAATGAGCAGTTCTTC. It translates to CASSGSGSRYNEQFF.

This clonotype has a handful of counts. The chain has TRBV27 and TRBJ2-7; no definite D call. Trimming removed 7 bases at V and 3 bases at J, with 16 bases between. CDR1 is MNHEY, CDR2 SMNVEV, per germline (reference sequence). There are 14 residues in the CDR3. The CDR3 loop is CASTSFTNLYEQYF. The DNA for the CDR3 is TGTGCCAGCACCTCCTTTACGAATCTCTACGAGCAGTACTTC.

This clonotype was seen only a few times. This chain uses TRBV3-1 with TRBJ2-7, with TRBD2 matching over 11 bases. Trimming cost V 0 bases and J 7 bases; bases outside gene matches: 8. Germline values: CDR1 LGHDT, CDR2 YNNKEL (reference sequence). CDR3 length equals 16 residues. CDR3: CASSQDRSGRAGEQYF. CDR3 DNA: TGTGCCAGCAGCCAAGATCGTAGCGGGAGGGCCGGGGAGCAGTACTTC.

This clonotype was found a few times. The chain couples TRBV27 to TRBJ1-1, with D maybe TRBD1 (6 bases). In germline, CDR1 is MNHEY, CDR2 SMNVEV (reference sequence). The CDR3 spans 14 residues. V lost 1 base and J lost 1, with 7 bases in between. CDR3: CASSLWGPNTEAFF. DNA for the CDR3: TGTGCCAGCAGTTTATGGGGGCCGAACACTGAAGCTTTCTTT.

V usage is TRBV2 and J usage is TRBJ2-5; D not resolved. CDR3 size: 10 residues. V dropped 4 bases and J dropped 7 bases, with 4 bases sitting between them. The germline V gene has CDR1 SNHLY and CDR2 FYNNEI. In DNA, the CDR3 is TGTGCCAGCAGTGCGGGGACCCAGTACTTC. This gives the protein CASSAGTQYF.

J is TRBJ2-2 and V is TRBV6-1; 12 bases align to TRBD2. The germline gives CDR1 MNHNS, CDR2 SASEGT. This CDR3 comprises 17 residues. After removal of 7 bases from V and 7 bases from J, the junction contained 13 bases not matched to a gene. This chain's CDR3 is CASTAGLAGGANGELFF. In nucleotides, the CDR3 is TGTGCCAGCACCGCAGGGCTAGCGGGAGGGGCCAACGGGGAGCTGTTTTTT.

This clonotype was counted at least ten times. The rearrangement joins TRBV4-1 to TRBJ2-2, with 7 bases that match TRBD1. The germline V gene encodes CDR1 MGHRA and CDR2 YSYEKL. The V segment lost 6 bases and the J segment 2 bases; nucleotides outside the gene matches: 6. This CDR3 is built from 15 residues. CDR3 coding DNA: TGCGCCAGCAGGGCCGGGACAGCTAACACCGGGGAGCTGTTTTTT. Amino acid sequence: CASRAGTANTGELFF.

The rearrangement joins TRBV4-1 to TRBJ1-2; D gene unclear. CDR1 and CDR2 (germline): MGHRA, YSYEKL. The CDR3 totals 14 residues. Trimming took off 1 base at V and 5 bases at J, with 11 bases between the two ends. The CDR3 region is CASSQGAALYGYTF. In DNA, the CDR3 is TGCGCCAGCAGCCAAGGGGCGGCTTTGTATGGCTACACCTTC.

The V and J genes are TRBV4-2 and TRBJ2-1; a possible D gene is TRBD1 (6 bases). This CDR3 is built from 13 residues. Germline CDR1 is LGHNA and CDR2 is YNFKEQ. With 4 bases removed from V and 10 bases from J, the gap between germline ends came to 14 bases. CDR3 nucleotide sequence: TGTGCCAGCAGCCCCCCAGGGGAAGGCGAGCAGTTCTTC. Protein: CASSPPGEGEQFF.

This clonotype turned up a few times. The rearrangement links TRBV6-5 to TRBJ1-1; the match to TRBD1 covers 9 bases. The CDR3 sequence is 12 residues long. The germline CDR1 and CDR2 sequences are MNHEY and SVGAGI. The ends lost 2 bases at V and 9 bases at J; junction bases unmatched: 1. CDR3 in amino acids: CASSYGQGKAFF. As DNA, the CDR3 is TGTGCCAGCAGTTACGGACAGGGGAAAGCTTTCTTT.

The chain joins TRBV9 to TRBJ2-7, with D possibly matching TRBD2 (7 bases). V dropped 0 bases and J dropped 2 bases, with 12 bases sitting between them. This CDR3 region has 15 residues. Germline V CDR1 and CDR2: SGDLS, YYNGEE. The CDR3 DNA follows: TGTGCCAGCAGCGTAGGGGGCGGGGGCCCCTACGAGCAGTACTTC. Translating gives CASSVGGGGPYEQYF.

The V call is TRBV4-1, the J call TRBJ2-1; 8 nucleotides agree with TRBD1. The CDR3 runs to 16 residues. Trimming at V came to 1 base and at J to 7 bases, leaving 9 bases not matched to a gene. Germline lookup yields CDR1 MGHRA and CDR2 YSYEKL. The CDR3 loop is CASSQVWTGIGNEQFF. The CDR3 region has the DNA TGCGCCAGCAGCCAAGTTTGGACAGGGATTGGGAATGAGCAGTTCTTC.

This clonotype has just a few counts. The chain is built from TRBV5-8 and TRBJ2-7, with D perhaps matching TRBD2 (5 bases). The germline V gene has CDR1 SGHTS and CDR2 YDEGEE. V was cut by 4 bases and J by 3 bases, with 11 bases left in between. CDR3 size: 13 residues. CDR3 protein: CASSPDYIYEQYF. CDR3 nucleotides: TGTGCCAGCAGCCCCGACTACATCTACGAGCAGTACTTC.

This clonotype has just a few counts. The chain employs TRBV7-2 and TRBJ2-3, with D maybe TRBD2 (6 bases). The CDR3 is 17 amino acids. The V gene lost 0 bases and the J gene lost 3 bases, with 16 bases spanning the gap. Germline CDR1 SGHTA, CDR2 FQGNSA. DNA for the CDR3: TGTGCCAGCAGCTTAGCGTGGGCGGGGTCCTCGACAGATACGCAGTATTTT. Translating gives CASSLAWAGSSTDTQYF.

V gene TRBV10-3 combines with J gene TRBJ2-7, with D hard to call. The germline gives CDR1 ENHRY, CDR2 SYGVKD. The CDR3 contains 14 residues. Trimming stripped 0 bases from V and 5 bases from J, with 11 bases between. The CDR3 here is CAISESGRADEQYF. In nucleotides, the CDR3 is TGTGCCATCAGTGAGTCTGGAAGGGCCGACGAGCAGTACTTC.

This rearrangement joins TRBV5-1 to TRBJ2-5; 9 positions match TRBD2. The CDR3 has 20 amino acids. V lost 4 bases and J lost 2; bases outside the gene matches: 21. Germline-derived CDR1 and CDR2 are SGHRS and YFSETQ. The CDR3 nucleotides read TGCGCCAGCAGCCCCGGGCAGGGGAGTGGATTAGCGGGAGATCAAGAGACCCAGTACTTC. The encoded protein is CASSPGQGSGLAGDQETQYF.

J is TRBJ1-5 and V is TRBV3-1; unclear D gene. In germline, CDR1 is LGHDT, CDR2 YNNKEL (reference sequence). The CDR3 consists of 15 residues. V was trimmed by 1 base and J by 5 bases, leaving 12 bases between them. The CDR3 coding sequence is TGTGCCAGCAGCCAAGGTGGGGAGGGTTATCAGCCCCAGCATTTT. It translates to CASSQGGEGYQPQHF.